This T cell receptor beta chain was sequenced during a study of graft-versus-host responses after intestinal transplantation. Method: immunoSEQ multiplex PCR; TCRdb's copy keeps in-frame clones and lacks some. This sample has tens of thousands of clones, with about 81% found just once. A word on this clone: The antigen is undetermined.

Germline values: CDR1 MNHNS, CDR2 SASEGT. The germline V and J ends were trimmed by 4 bases and 4 bases, with 2 bases remaining between them. The CDR3 loop spans 11 amino acids. This sequence joins TRBV6-1 and TRBJ1-5; D gene uncertain. The receptor was isolated from a human donor who was the organ donor for an intestinal transplant. This sample comprised unstimulated CD4+ T cells sorted from spleen or lymph node cells, obtained before transplant. This chain's CDR3 is CASSANQPQHF. The DNA of the CDR3 is TGTGCCAGCAGTGCGAATCAGCCCCAGCATTTT.